This T cell receptor (beta chain) originates from a study of identical twins. General study results and limits: Beta out-of-frame twin sharing showed a weaker excess.

Trimming left V 3 bases short and J 8 bases short, with 16 bases between. This CDR3 is 14 amino acids long. Germline V gene data show CDR1 as GTSNPN and CDR2 as SVGIG (reference sequence). This clonotype was detected a few times. Its antigen is not known. TCRdb used MiXCR to reprocess the 5' RACE reads, holding one entry per CDR3 protein. The sample records hundreds of thousands of distinct CDR3 sequences, 18% being singletons. Another study also made use of these data, one on T cells expressing NK-cell markers. That report notes: Dominance of the CD3+CD56-NKG2C+ fraction by these clonotypes also held in a handful of donors.

The chain recombines TRBV30 with TRBJ2-2; D is possibly TRBD1 (5 bases). This sequence was found in a woman aged 18 to 35 in good health. Sequencing was done on a sample of PBMCs. The CDR3 DNA is TGTGCCTGGAGAGGACCAGTCGCAGGGGGGGAGCTGTTTTTT. Its protein is CAWRGPVAGGELFF.